This record covers a single TCR beta chain. Its antigen is currently unknown. This sample is part of a study of identifying expanded T cells in peripheral blood. Study-wide findings and caveats: Variance in clone template counts between approximately two-week samples significantly increased with total template count across all healthy donors. Technical replicates showed 0.9 to 1.5 changed clones; around two weeks roughly 15; four weeks 19.

Collection occurred without any documented infections or immune events in donors. The CDR3 sequence is 17 residues long. CDR1 and CDR2 (germline): SGHAT, FQNNGV. Trimming shortened V by 8 bases and J by 2 bases, and 23 bases separated the two germline ends. The data were produced by immunoSEQ multiplex PCR, yet TCRdb's version contains in-frame clones alone and is incomplete. The sample consists of 110,000 or so clones, roughly 90% of them appearing once. This chain links TRBV11-2 with TRBJ2-3; no clear D gene. The sequence derives from a person between 18 and 69 years old in good health. The material sequenced was blood. In DNA form, the CDR3 reads TGTGCCAGCTTGCCATGGGGTGGCAGGTCCCCCACAGATACGCAGTATTTT. Translating gives CASLPWGGRSPTDTQYF. The full variable domain, rest sourced from reference TRBV11-2 and TRBJ2-3, is EAGVAQSPRYKIIEKRQSVAFWCNPISGHATLYWYQQILGQGPKLLIQFQNNGVVDDSQLPKDRFSAERLKGVDSTLKIQPAKLEDSAVYLCASLPWGGRSPTDTQYFGPGTRLTVL.